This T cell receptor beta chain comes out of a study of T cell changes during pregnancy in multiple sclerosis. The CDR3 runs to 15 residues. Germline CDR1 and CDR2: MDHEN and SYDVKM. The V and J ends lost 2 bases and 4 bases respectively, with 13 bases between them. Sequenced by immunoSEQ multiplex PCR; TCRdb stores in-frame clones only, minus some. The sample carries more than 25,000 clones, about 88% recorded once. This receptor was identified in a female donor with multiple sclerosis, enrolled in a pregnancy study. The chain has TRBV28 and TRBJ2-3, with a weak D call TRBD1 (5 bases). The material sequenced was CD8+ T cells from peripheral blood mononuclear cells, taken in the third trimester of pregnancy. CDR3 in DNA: TGTGCCAGCAGTTTAACAGATAGGGGTGCAGATACGCAGTATTTT. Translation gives CASSLTDRGADTQYF.